These T cell receptor beta chains were read from a single sample in a study of cytomegalovirus exposure and HLA in healthy donors. Some clones are missing from TCRdb's copy, which holds only in-frame ones; the method was immunoSEQ multiplex PCR. The table includes about 140,000 clones, over 60% detected once. The sequenced sample consisted of PBMCs. Receptor source: a young man in good health and CMV-seronegative. The CDR3 runs from the conserved cysteine through the conserved F or W. D genes are given only for firm matches. Size tells how often a clone was seen (once, few, many) or the class of an expanded clone, and some rows leave it out.

cdr3_length,d_call,clone_size,v_call,j_call,cdr3_aa,cdr3_nt
17,NA,NA,TRBV28,TRBJ2-3,CASSFTYRVGSPDTQYF,TGTGCCAGCAGTTTCACCTACAGGGTAGGGTCTCCAGATACGCAGTATTTT
12,NA,NA,TRBV21-1,TRBJ2-1,CASSKDRDEQFF,TGTGCCAGCAGCAAGGACAGAGATGAGCAGTTCTTC
15,NA,few,TRBV4-1,TRBJ1-2,CASSQYRVANYGYTF,TGCGCCAGCAGCCAGTACCGGGTCGCTAACTATGGCTACACCTTC
16,TRBD1,NA,TRBV19,TRBJ2-5,CASSVAGTGVTETQYF,TGTGCCAGTAGTGTTGCCGGGACAGGGGTAACGGAGACCCAGTACTTC
16,TRBD1,NA,TRBV4-2,TRBJ2-7,CASSGTGTGPFYEQYF,TGTGCCAGCAGCGGAACCGGGACAGGGCCTTTCTACGAGCAGTACTTC
14,NA,NA,TRBV5-1,TRBJ2-5,CASSLAERGETQYF,TGCGCCAGCAGCTTGGCCGAAAGGGGAGAGACCCAGTACTTC
15,NA,NA,TRBV4-2,TRBJ2-5,CASSQSSTVGETQYF,TGTGCCAGCAGCCAAAGCTCGACAGTAGGGGAGACCCAGTACTTC
14,TRBD2,NA,TRBV30,TRBJ2-7,CAWTAAGGTYEQYF,TGTGCCTGGACCGCAGCGGGAGGAACCTACGAGCAGTACTTC
14,NA,NA,TRBV6-4,TRBJ2-6,CASSDWAAPNVLTF,TGTGCCAGCAGTGACTGGGCAGCCCCCAACGTCCTGACTTTC
15,NA,once,TRBV27,TRBJ2-5,CASSSEQGRRETQYF,TGTGCCAGCAGTTCAGAACAGGGTAGGAGAGAGACCCAGTACTTC
11,NA,few,TRBV10-3,TRBJ2-3,CATGGTDTQYF,TGTGCCACCGGTGGCACAGATACGCAGTATTTT
17,TRBD2,NA,TRBV19,TRBJ2-4,CASSIVSGRALGNIQYF,TGTGCCAGTAGTATAGTGAGCGGGAGGGCCTTGGGGAACATTCAGTACTTC
14,NA,NA,TRBV28,TRBJ1-5,CASSRGQGRQPQHF,TGTGCCAGCAGTCGGGGCCAGGGGCGGCAGCCCCAGCATTTT
15,NA,NA,TRBV27,TRBJ2-5,CASSLRRDSSETQYF,TGTGCCAGCAGTTTACGCAGGGACTCTTCCGAGACCCAGTACTTC
14,TRBD1,once,TRBV25-1,TRBJ2-5,CASQGAPGKETQYF,TGTGCCAGCCAGGGGGCCCCGGGAAAAGAGACCCAGTACTTC
16,TRBD1,NA,TRBV28,TRBJ2-7,CASSFSPRQGYSEQYF,TGTGCCAGCAGTTTCTCCCCCCGACAGGGTTACAGCGAGCAGTACTTC
16,TRBD1,NA,TRBV18,TRBJ1-1,CASSPVATGSTTEAFF,TGTGCCAGCTCACCAGTCGCGACAGGGTCGACCACTGAAGCTTTCTTT
15,TRBD1,NA,TRBV13,TRBJ1-1,CASSLGRFGQAYPSF,TGTGCCAGCAGCTTAGGGAGATTCGGACAGGCATATCCTAGCTTT
14,NA,NA,TRBV2,TRBJ2-7,CASDRSSTSYEQYF,TGTGCCAGCGACAGGTCCTCCACCTCCTACGAGCAGTACTTC
14,NA,few,TRBV5-6,TRBJ2-7,CASSLGQTPYEQYF,TGTGCCAGCAGTCTCGGACAAACCCCCTACGAGCAGTACTTC
13,NA,once,TRBV5-6,TRBJ1-2,CASSREAGVGYTF,TGTGCCAGCAGCCGAGAGGCAGGGGTTGGCTACACCTTC
20,TRBD1,few,TRBV28,TRBJ2-2,CASSLLLVPGQGPNTGELFF,TGTGCCAGCAGTTTACTCCTTGTCCCGGGACAGGGGCCGAACACCGGGGAGCTGTTTTTT
13,TRBD2,NA,TRBV9,TRBJ2-7,CASSLLAGAEQYF,TGTGCCAGCAGCCTACTAGCGGGAGCCGAGCAGTACTTC